The 8 T cell receptor beta chains listed next were all sequenced from one sample in a study of T cell changes during pregnancy in multiple sclerosis (dated by TCRdb to the late 2010s). The receptor library was made with the immunoSEQ multiplex PCR assay. Held by TCRdb, this immuneACCESS table contains in-frame sequences only and omits some clones. Under half of the omission traces to an unresolved V gene where checked; the cause of the rest is unknown. In this sample the table shows almost 20,000 clones, 80% to 90% of which occur a single time. The ten most abundant clones make up about 8% of the sample. The material sequenced was CD8+ T cells from peripheral blood mononuclear cells, taken in the second trimester of pregnancy. Every receptor here comes from a female donor in good health, enrolled as a control in a pregnancy study.

V gene TRBV5-1 combines with J gene TRBJ2-1; TRBD2 matches 14 bases. The germline V gene encodes CDR1 SGHRS and CDR2 YFSETQ. V shed 4 bases and J 4 bases; nucleotides not matched to a gene: 4. The CDR3 totals 16 residues. DNA for the CDR3: TGCGCCAGCAGCAGGACTAGCGGGGGGCTTTACAATGAGCAGTTCTTC. Protein: CASSRTSGGLYNEQFF.

This sequence joins TRBV4-1 and TRBJ2-1; 9 nucleotides agree with TRBD2. Germline trimming cut 1 base from V and 5 bases from J; bases unmatched to any gene: 6. The CDR3 has 16 residues. Germline-derived CDR1 and CDR2 are MGHRA and YSYEKL. The CDR3 DNA follows: TGCGCCAGCAGCCAAGTGGTGGCTAGCGGGGACAATGAGCAGTTCTTC. Protein product: CASSQVVASGDNEQFF.

The CDR3 nucleotides read TGTGCCAGCAGCCGTCTCAGGGTTGGACGATCTAATGAAAAACTGTTTTTT. As protein: CASSRLRVGRSNEKLFF. J is TRBJ1-4 and V is TRBV14; tentatively, D is TRBD1 (5 bases). Trimming took off 4 bases at V and 3 bases at J, with 18 bases between the two ends. The V gene's germline CDR1 is SGHDN and CDR2 FVKESK. The CDR3 contains 17 residues.

This clone occurred once. The chain recombines TRBV19 with TRBJ2-1; TRBD1 matches at 9 bases. The V and J ends lost 2 bases and 8 bases, in that order; junction bases with no gene match: 7. The CDR3 loop spans 15 amino acids. Germline loops: CDR1 LNHDA, CDR2 SQIVND (reference sequence). CDR3 in DNA: TGTGCCAGTAGTATATCCGGGACAGGGTTCGATGAGCAGTTCTTC. Encoded protein: CASSISGTGFDEQFF.

The V call is TRBV19, the J call TRBJ2-1; 10 positions match TRBD2. Germline CDR1 LNHDA, CDR2 SQIVND (reference sequence). V was clipped by 6 bases and J by 6 bases; unmatched bases: 11. This CDR3 has 16 residues. The CDR3 protein is CASRGRSGRAGNEQFF. The CDR3 nucleotides read TGTGCCAGTAGGGGTCGGAGCGGGAGGGCGGGCAATGAGCAGTTCTTC.

This clone was found once. The chain uses TRBV13 and TRBJ1-2, with 10 bases lining up with TRBD1. The CDR3 runs 17 residues. CDR1 PRHDT and CDR2 FYEKMQ come from the germline V gene (reference sequence). J gave up 1 base and V 6 bases, and 11 bases lay outside the gene matches. The CDR3 loop is CASSQGGTGVINYGYTF. CDR3 DNA: TGTGCCAGCAGTCAGGGGGGGACAGGGGTTATTAACTATGGCTACACCTTC.

The CDR3 spells CASSPTLAASYEQYF. CDR3 DNA sequence: TGTGCCAGCAGCCCGACACTAGCGGCTTCCTACGAGCAGTACTTC. The rearrangement uses TRBV19 and TRBJ2-7, with 8 bases that match TRBD2. CDR1 is LNHDA and CDR2 is SQIVND in the germline V gene (reference sequence). The CDR3 has 15 amino acids. V lost 9 bases and J lost 1; bases outside the gene matches: 11.

This chain links TRBV7-9 with TRBJ2-7, with D possibly matching TRBD1 (6 bases). Trimming removed 2 bases from V and 2 bases from J, with 13 bases in between. The CDR3 length is 15 residues. CDR1 SEHNR and CDR2 FQNEAQ come from the germline V gene (reference sequence). Here the CDR3 DNA reads TGTGCCAGCAGCTTAACCCAGGGGACGGCCTACGAGCAGTACTTC. It specifies CASSLTQGTAYEQYF.